What follows are 19 T cell receptor beta chains derived from one specimen sequenced in a study of cytotoxic CD8 clonotypes in ibrutinib-treated CLL (dated by TCRdb to 2020 to 2023). Library method: the immunoSEQ multiplex PCR assay. The table was pulled from immuneACCESS by TCRdb, which kept in-frame rearrangements only. Such tables lose some clones; where checked, under half of the loss comes from unresolved V genes, and the rest has no known cause. Recorded for this sample are some 92,000 clones; roughly three quarters of them occurred a single time. The ten biggest clones cover around 23% of the sample. Explained via the paper, the time point label denotes: approximately 25 months on ibrutinib. This specimen was PBMCs, taken after 24 months of ibrutinib treatment. These receptors all come from a human donor with chronic lymphocytic leukemia.

The rearrangement joins TRBV4-3 to TRBJ1-5; no definite D call. Germline loops: CDR1 LGHNA, CDR2 YSLEER. V was shortened by 1 base and J by 5 bases, with 15 bases between the two germline ends. The CDR3 runs to 16 residues. Here the CDR3 reads CASSQGRILKDQPQHF. The CDR3 coding sequence is TGCGCCAGCAGCCAAGGCAGGATACTTAAGGATCAGCCCCAGCATTTT.

V and J are TRBV4-1 and TRBJ2-3, with no clear D. CDR3 size: 14 residues. Between the trimmed V and J ends, which lost 1 base and 6 bases, there was a span of 11 bases. Germline CDR1 reads MGHRA; CDR2 reads YSYEKL. The CDR3 loop is CASSQVAIGDTQYF. In DNA form, the CDR3 reads TGCGCCAGCAGCCAAGTGGCCATCGGGGATACGCAGTATTTT.

The sample holds one count of this clone. This chain uses TRBV30 with TRBJ2-7, with 10 bases aligning to TRBD2. CDR3 length: 15 amino acids. Germline V lookup: CDR1 GTSNPN, CDR2 SVGIG (reference sequence). J lost 0 bases, V lost 3 bases, and 5 bases had no gene match. The CDR3 DNA follows: TGTGCCTGGAGGAGGACTAGCGGTAGCTCCTACGAGCAGTACTTC. This gives the protein CAWRRTSGSSYEQYF. Full variable domain (outside the CDR3, taken from reference TRBV30 and TRBJ2-7): SQTIHQWPATLVQPVGSPLSLECTVEGTSNPNLYWYRQAAGRGLQLLFYSVGIGQISSEVPQNLSASRPQDRQFILSSKKLLLSDSGFYLCAWRRTSGSSYEQYFGPGTRLTVT.

This rearrangement joins TRBV7-2 to TRBJ1-6; TRBD1 matches 7 bases. This CDR3 is built from 16 residues. With V trimmed by 5 bases and J by 0 bases, 4 bases remained unmatched. The germline V gene encodes CDR1 SGHTA and CDR2 FQGNSA. This chain's CDR3 is CASSQGGSSYNSPLHF. In DNA, the CDR3 is TGTGCCAGCAGCCAGGGGGGGAGCTCCTATAATTCACCCCTCCACTTT.

This chain links TRBV5-1 with TRBJ2-3, with 10 bases aligning to TRBD2. Germline values: CDR1 SGHRS, CDR2 YFSETQ. The J segment lost 5 bases and the V segment lost 4 bases, leaving 4 bases of the junction unmatched. This CDR3 region has 14 residues. The CDR3 protein is CASSLAGARDTQYF. CDR3 nucleotide sequence: TGCGCCAGCAGCCTAGCGGGAGCTAGAGATACGCAGTATTTT.

The rearrangement links TRBV28 to TRBJ2-7; 7 bases match TRBD1. The CDR3 sequence is 14 residues long. The V and J ends lost 4 bases and 1 base, in that order; junction bases with no gene match: 4. Germline CDR1 is MDHEN and CDR2 is SYDVKM. The CDR3 loop reads CASSSETGSYEQYF. In nucleotides, the CDR3 is TGTGCCAGCAGTTCGGAGACAGGGTCCTACGAGCAGTACTTC. The whole variable domain, remainder taken from reference TRBV28 and TRBJ2-7, is DVKVTQSSRYLVKRTGEKVFLECVQDMDHENMFWYRQDPGLGLRLIYFSYDVKMKEKGDIPEGYSVSREKKERFSLILESASTNQTSMYLCASSSETGSYEQYFGPGTRLTVT.

This clone has more than one count but fewer than ten. The V gene is TRBV7-2, the J gene TRBJ2-1; TRBD1 is a possible D gene (6 bases). V lost 3 bases and J lost 4, with 10 bases in between. The CDR3 is made up of 14 amino acids. Per the germline V gene, CDR1 is SGHTA and CDR2 is FQGNSA. The CDR3 DNA reads TGTGCCAGCAGCTTTTGGACAGATTACAATGAGCAGTTCTTC. Translation: CASSFWTDYNEQFF.

The V call is TRBV25-1, the J call TRBJ2-7; D is ambiguous. This CDR3 region has 11 residues. The germline V gene has CDR1 MGHDK and CDR2 SYGVNS. Trimming removed 1 base from V and 3 bases from J, with 1 base in between. CDR3 bases: TGTGCCAGCAGTGAATTCTACGAGCAGTACTTC. Translation gives CASSEFYEQYF.

The rearrangement links TRBV9 to TRBJ2-7; 7 bases are shared with TRBD2. After removal of 3 bases from V and 5 bases from J, the junction contained 8 bases not matched to a gene. The CDR3 loop spans 14 amino acids. Per the germline V gene, CDR1 is SGDLS and CDR2 is YYNGEE. The CDR3 spells CASSANLLANEQYF. CDR3 sequence (DNA): TGTGCCAGCAGCGCGAACTTACTAGCGAACGAGCAGTACTTC.

This clone was seen more than once but under ten times. The J gene is TRBJ2-7, the V gene TRBV27, with 8 positions matching TRBD1. Germline V gene lookup returns CDR1 MNHEY and CDR2 SMNVEV (reference sequence). The ends lost 0 bases at V and 2 bases at J; junction bases unmatched: 3. The CDR3 sequence is 15 residues long. The chain's CDR3 is CASSLSRGLAYEQYF. DNA for the CDR3: TGTGCCAGCAGTTTATCCAGGGGGCTGGCCTACGAGCAGTACTTC.

V gene TRBV9 combines with J gene TRBJ1-1, with D possibly TRBD1 on 6 matching bases. The germline V gene encodes CDR1 SGDLS and CDR2 YYNGEE. The CDR3 extends over 15 amino acids. V dropped 0 bases and J dropped 1 base, with 10 bases sitting between them. As DNA, the CDR3 is TGTGCCAGCAGCGTAGACCCGGGGGCGAACACTGAAGCTTTCTTT. It codes for CASSVDPGANTEAFF. The variable domain in full, completed from reference TRBV9 and TRBJ1-1, reads DSGVTQTPKHLITATGQRVTLRCSPRSGDLSVYWYQQSLDQGLQFLIQYYNGEERAKGNILERFSAQQFPDLHSELNLSSLELGDSALYFCASSVDPGANTEAFFGQGTRLTVV.

J is TRBJ2-3 and V is TRBV6-1; 13 bases are a match to TRBD2. This CDR3 region has 15 residues. The J segment lost 2 bases and the V segment lost 6 bases, leaving 2 bases of the junction unmatched. Germline V gene lookup returns CDR1 MNHNS and CDR2 SASEGT. CDR3 residues: CASRGTSGTTDTQYF. The CDR3 DNA reads TGTGCCAGCAGGGGGACTAGCGGGACCACAGATACGCAGTATTTT.

The chain uses TRBV5-1 and TRBJ2-3, with D possibly being TRBD1 (6 bases). The V end lost 4 bases, the J end lost 10 bases, and 13 bases lay between the germline ends. In germline, CDR1 is SGHRS, CDR2 YFSETQ. The CDR3 totals 12 residues. The CDR3 protein is CASSPGQLSQYF. DNA of the CDR3: TGCGCCAGCAGCCCTGGACAGCTTTCGCAGTATTTT.

The chain employs TRBV19 and TRBJ2-5, with D possibly being TRBD1 or TRBD2 (5 bases each). Trimming stripped 5 bases from V and 2 bases from J, with 15 bases between. The CDR3 has 15 amino acids. From germline, CDR1 is LNHDA and CDR2 SQIVND (reference sequence). CDR3 amino acids: CASSPERGGQETQYF. Written as DNA, the CDR3 is TGTGCCAGTAGTCCAGAGAGGGGTGGTCAAGAGACCCAGTACTTC.

The CDR3 nucleotides are TGTGCCAGCAGCCAACGGACAGGGGTTGGCACAGATACGCAGTATTTT. This translates into CASSQRTGVGTDTQYF. The chain employs TRBV14 and TRBJ2-3; TRBD1 matches 9 bases. The ends lost 2 bases at V and 1 base at J; junction bases unmatched: 4. The length of the CDR3 is 16 residues. Germline lookup yields CDR1 SGHDN and CDR2 FVKESK.

This sequence joins TRBV2 and TRBJ1-1; D is unresolved. The CDR3 runs to 14 residues. Germline assignment: CDR1 SNHLY and CDR2 FYNNEI. Trimming left V 7 bases short and J 1 base short, with 13 bases between. CDR3 nucleotide sequence: TGTGCCAGCAAGGACTCCCGGGCGAACACTGAAGCTTTCTTT. It codes for CASKDSRANTEAFF.

The CDR3, as DNA: TGTGCCAGCAGCCCCGCCGGGACTGAAGCTTTCTTT. Amino acids: CASSPAGTEAFF. The chain recombines TRBV14 with TRBJ1-1; D is unresolved. The CDR3 contains 12 residues. V was shortened by 4 bases and J by 5 bases, with 8 bases between the two germline ends. Germline V gives CDR1 SGHDN, CDR2 FVKESK.

This clone was seen a few times. J is TRBJ1-2 and V is TRBV19; unclear D gene. Germline V gives CDR1 LNHDA, CDR2 SQIVND (reference sequence). V was trimmed by 8 bases and J by 4 bases, leaving 14 bases between them. The CDR3 is 13 amino acids. The CDR3 is CASGLDTRYGYTF. CDR3 coding DNA: TGTGCCAGTGGCCTAGACACGCGCTATGGCTACACCTTC.

As regards this clone: Other DNA sequences from this sample encode an identical CDR3 as well. This chain joins TRBV2 and TRBJ1-5, with D possibly TRBD1 on 6 matching bases. Germline V gene sequence: CDR1 SNHLY, CDR2 FYNNEI. The CDR3 has 14 residues. Trimming shortened V by 6 bases and J by 2 bases, and 11 bases separated the two germline ends. CDR3 sequence: CASSGSGGNQPQHF. DNA for the CDR3: TGTGCCAGCAGCGGTTCAGGGGGCAATCAGCCCCAGCATTTT. The whole variable domain, remainder taken from reference TRBV2 and TRBJ1-5, is EPEVTQTPSHQVTQMGQEVILRCVPISNHLYFYWYRQILGQKVEFLVSFYNNEISEKSEIFDDQFSVERPDGSNFTLKIRSTKLEDSAMYFCASSGSGGNQPQHFGDGTRLSIL.